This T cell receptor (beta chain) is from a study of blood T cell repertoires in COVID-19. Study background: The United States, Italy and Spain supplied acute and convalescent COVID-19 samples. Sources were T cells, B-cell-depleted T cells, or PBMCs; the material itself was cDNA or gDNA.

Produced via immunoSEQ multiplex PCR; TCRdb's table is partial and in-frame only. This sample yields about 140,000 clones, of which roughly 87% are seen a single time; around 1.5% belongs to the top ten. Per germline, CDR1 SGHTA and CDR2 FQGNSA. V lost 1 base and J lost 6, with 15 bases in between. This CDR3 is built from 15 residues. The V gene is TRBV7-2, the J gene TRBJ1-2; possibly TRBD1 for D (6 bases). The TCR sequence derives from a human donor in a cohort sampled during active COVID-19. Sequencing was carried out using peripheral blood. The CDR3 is CASSLDARGIHGYTF. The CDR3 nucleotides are TGTGCCAGCAGCTTAGATGCCAGGGGCATCCATGGCTACACCTTC.